A selection of T cell receptor beta chains follows, all from one sample in a study of blood T cell repertoires in COVID-19. The repertoire was sequenced with immunoSEQ multiplex PCR; TCRdb's copy has only in-frame clones and lacks some. The sample includes more than 85,000 clones, about 90% of them seen just once. Input material: peripheral blood. The receptors come from a man aged 50-60 years with active COVID-19. CDR3s include the opening cysteine and the closing phenylalanine or tryptophan. Each record gives: J gene, D gene, CDR3 length, V gene, CDR3 DNA, CDR3 protein. The D gene is left open where the match is weak.

TRBJ1-1 . 13 TRBV5-3 TGTGCCAGAAGCTTGTCCAGGAACACTGAAGCTTTCTTT CARSLSRNTEAFF
TRBJ1-1 TRBD1 17 TRBV4-1 TGCGCCAGCAGCCCCCAGGACAGGGGCGGACCCAGTACTGAAGCTTTCTTT CASSPQDRGGPSTEAFF
TRBJ2-3 TRBD2 16 TRBV20-1 TGCAGTGCTAGTATGGGACTAGGGCTCTCGGGAGATACGCAGTATTTT CSASMGLGLSGDTQYF
TRBJ1-2 . 13 TRBV19 TGTGCCAGTAGCAGACAGGCGAGATATGGCTACACCTTC CASSRQARYGYTF
TRBJ1-2 . 13 TRBV30 TGTGCCTGGAGTGTTGAAAGGAGCTATGGCTACACCTTC CAWSVERSYGYTF
TRBJ2-1 TRBD2 15 TRBV5-8 TGTGCCAGCAGCTCGCGGGGGGGCATCATACATGAGCAGTTCTTC CASSSRGGIIHEQFF
TRBJ1-1 . 13 TRBV30 TGTGCCTGGATGGTACAGACGAACACTGAAGCTTTCTTT CAWMVQTNTEAFF
TRBJ1-2 . 14 TRBV2 TGTGCCAGCGTGAAAGAGGCGGGAAGACATGGCTACACCTTC CASVKEAGRHGYTF
TRBJ1-6 . 12 TRBV19 TGTGCCAGTAGTATAGAAGCTACACCCCTCCACTTT CASSIEATPLHF
TRBJ1-5 . 14 TRBV2 TGTGCCAGCCGACAAGTAAATAGCAATCAGCCCCAGCATTTT CASRQVNSNQPQHF
TRBJ1-2 TRBD1 20 TRBV4-1 TGCGCCAGCAGCCATTCAAGATTCTGGGACAGGGGGGTACCCTACTATGGCTACACCTTC CASSHSRFWDRGVPYYGYTF
TRBJ2-5 TRBD1 16 TRBV24-1 TGTGCCACCAGTGGCAGTTCTGGGACAGGGGTGGAGACCCAGTACTTC CATSGSSGTGVETQYF
TRBJ1-5 . 14 TRBV21-1 TGTGCCAGCAGCAAAAAGGGAGATAATCAGCCCCAGCATTTT CASSKKGDNQPQHF
TRBJ1-1 . 14 TRBV10-1 TGCGCCAGCCTTAGGACAGAAATGTCCACTGAAGCTTTCTTT CASLRTEMSTEAFF
TRBJ1-4 TRBD1 15 TRBV4-1 TGCGCCAGCAGCCAAGTTCAGGGGGCAGCTGAAAAACTGTTTTTT CASSQVQGAAEKLFF